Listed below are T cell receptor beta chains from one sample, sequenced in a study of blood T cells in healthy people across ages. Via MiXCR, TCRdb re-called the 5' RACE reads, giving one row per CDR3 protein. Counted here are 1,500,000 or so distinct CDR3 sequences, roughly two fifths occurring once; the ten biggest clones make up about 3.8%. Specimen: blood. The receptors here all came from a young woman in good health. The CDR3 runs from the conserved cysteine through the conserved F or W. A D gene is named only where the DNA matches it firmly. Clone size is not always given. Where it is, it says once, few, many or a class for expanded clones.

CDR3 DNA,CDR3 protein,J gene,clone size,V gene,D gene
TGTGCCAGCAGAAACTCAGGGCGTTCCAATCCGCCCCAGCATTTT,CASRNSGRSNPPQHF,TRBJ1-5,-,TRBV6-2/TRBV6-3,-
TGTGCCATCAGTGAACAATCGACTAGCGGTAAAGATGAGCAGTTCTTC,CAISEQSTSGKDEQFF,TRBJ2-1,many,TRBV10-3,TRBD2
TGTGCCAGCAGCCAAGAAAACCGGCTGCCCCCGGTTTCGGATGAGCAGTACTTC,CASSQENRLPPVSDEQYF,TRBJ2-7,-,TRBV3-1,-
TGCGCCAGCAGCCAAGATCAGAACAGGGGGAACACTGAAGCTTTCTTT,CASSQDQNRGNTEAFF,TRBJ1-1,once,TRBV4-3,TRBD1
TGTGCCAGCAGTTACTCGGGAACGGGTACTGAAAAACTGTTTTTT,CASSYSGTGTEKLFF,TRBJ1-4,-,TRBV6-6,-
TGTGCCAGCAGCGTAGGTGGGGACTCGCATCAGCCCCAGCATTTT,CASSVGGDSHQPQHF,TRBJ1-5,-,TRBV9,-
TGTGCCAGCAGGATACAGGGGGCGCGGGATACGCAGTATTTT,CASRIQGARDTQYF,TRBJ2-3,once,TRBV6-5,TRBD1
TGTGCCAGCAGCCAAGGAGGCGGGACCGAAAGCTCTGGGGCCAACGTCCTGACTTTC,CASSQGGGTESSGANVLTF,TRBJ2-6,-,TRBV4-2,-
TGTGCCAGCAGCTTAGTGGGGGGCACAGATACGCAGTCTTTT,CASSLVGGTDTQSF,TRBJ2-3,-,TRBV7-3,-
TGCGCCAGCAGCCACGGCCAAGGCAGGTATACGCAGTATTTT,CASSHGQGRYTQYF,TRBJ2-3,-,TRBV4-3,-
TGTGCCATCAGTGAGTCTCCGGGGACCTCCTACGAGCAGTACTTC,CAISESPGTSYEQYF,TRBJ2-7,-,TRBV10-3,-
TGTGCCACCAGTGATTCGCGGGAAGTTCAGGACATTCAGTACTTC,CATSDSREVQDIQYF,TRBJ2-4,-,TRBV24-1,-
TGCAGCGTTGTTTTGAGCAAAGCTTTCTTT,CSVVLSKAFF,TRBJ1-1,-,TRBV29-1,-
TGTGCCAGCAGTTTAGCGGGGGAAGTCAGCAATCAGCCCCAGCATTTT,CASSLAGEVSNQPQHF,TRBJ1-5,-,TRBV12-3/TRBV12-4,-
TGTGCCAGCAGTTACTCGGCGACAGCCGAGACCCAGTACTTC,CASSYSATAETQYF,TRBJ2-5,-,TRBV6-2/TRBV6-3,-
TGCAGTGCTAGGGGCTCGGACAGGCGAAACATTCAGTACTTC,CSARGSDRRNIQYF,TRBJ2-4,-,TRBV20-1,TRBD1
TGTGCCACCAGTGTAGCCAGGGGGCGGAACAATGAGCAGTTCTTC,CATSVARGRNNEQFF,TRBJ2-1,-,TRBV24-1,TRBD1
TGTGCCAGCAGCTTTCGGCTCGCCCATCAGCCCCAGCATTTT,CASSFRLAHQPQHF,TRBJ1-5,-,TRBV5-6,-
TGTGCCAGCAGACCCGACAGTTGGGAGACCCAGTACTTC,CASRPDSWETQYF,TRBJ2-5,-,TRBV7-2,-
TGTGCCAGCAGTCCGGGACAGGGGGCATTGGATGAGCAGTTCTTC,CASSPGQGALDEQFF,TRBJ2-1,-,TRBV12-3/TRBV12-4,TRBD1
TGTGCCATCAGACTTGGGAGCACAGATACGCAGTATTTT,CAIRLGSTDTQYF,TRBJ2-3,-,TRBV10-3,-
TGCAGCGTTGAAGATCCGACGGCTAATTACAATGAGCAGTTCTTC,CSVEDPTANYNEQFF,TRBJ2-1,many,TRBV29-1,-
TGTGCCAGCAGTTCCGAGGCGGGGAATCAGCCCCAGCATTTT,CASSSEAGNQPQHF,TRBJ1-5,few,TRBV28,-
TGTGCCAGCAGCTACGCCAGCGGCCGCACAGATACGCAGTATTTT,CASSYASGRTDTQYF,TRBJ2-3,-,TRBV6-2/TRBV6-3,-
TGTGCCAGCAGCGGAACCGACAGGGGCTCCTACGAGCAGTACTTC,CASSGTDRGSYEQYF,TRBJ2-7,few,TRBV7-2,TRBD1
TGTGCCAGCAGCTTGTATAGCGGGGACACAGATACGCAGTATTTT,CASSLYSGDTDTQYF,TRBJ2-3,-,TRBV5-4,TRBD2
TGCAGTGCTTGGTACAATGAGCAGTTCTTC,CSAWYNEQFF,TRBJ2-1,-,TRBV20-1,-
TGTGCCAGCAGTTTCCCGGGCAACACAGATACGCAGTATTTT,CASSFPGNTDTQYF,TRBJ2-3,-,TRBV12-3/TRBV12-4,-
TGCAGTGCTAGATCCGGGACTAGGACCTACGAGCAGTACTTC,CSARSGTRTYEQYF,TRBJ2-7,-,TRBV20-1,TRBD2